This T cell receptor beta chain derives from a study of shared clonotypes between healthy human individuals. Findings and caveats of the study: Despite large depth, rarefaction showed incomplete sorted-subset sequencing.

Turning to this clone: Its antigen is as yet unknown.

Assay: immunoSEQ multiplex PCR; the TCRdb copy retains only in-frame clones and omits some. This table has over 1.4 million clones, around 97% appearing once. The junction had 10 bases not matched to a gene; V was cut back by 7 bases and J by 5 bases. The CDR3 extends over 15 amino acids. Germline V gene data show CDR1 as MNHNS and CDR2 as SASEGT. The chain has TRBV6-1 and TRBJ2-2; 7 bases align to TRBD1. The sequencing sample was made of naive CD4+ T cells sorted from blood. The subset: CD45RA+ positively selected. This clonotype was sampled from a man aged 30 to 39 in good health. The DNA for the CDR3 is TGTGCCAGCAAGGCCGGACAGGTCCGGACCGGGGAGCTGTTTTTT. As protein: CASKAGQVRTGELFF.